These T cell receptor beta chains were read from a single sample in a study of CD8 T cells in Susac syndrome. TCRdb reprocessed the immunoSEQ multiplex PCR reads via MiXCR and lists one record per CDR3 protein. In the table there are fewer than 90,000 distinct CDR3 sequences, about 93% of which are singletons. The sample taken for sequencing was CD8+ T cells from PBMCs. These TCRs come from a human donor with Susac syndrome. Both conserved end residues are part of each CDR3. Fields, in order: J gene, V gene, clone size, D gene, CDR3 DNA, CDR3 protein. D genes are given only for firm matches. Some rows mark clone size as missing; the rest say once, few, many or name a class of expanded clone.

TRBJ1-1	TRBV4-2	NA	NA	TGTGCCAGCAGCCAAGTGGGGTTCGACACTGAAGCTTTCTTT	CASSQVGFDTEAFF
TRBJ1-5	TRBV20-1	NA	TRBD1	TGCAGTGCTAGAGAACGACAGGGGAGAAATCAGCCCCAGCATTTT	CSARERQGRNQPQHF
TRBJ1-2	TRBV7-2	NA	NA	TGTGCCAGCAGCTCCCGGACAGTCTTCTATGGCTACACCTTC	CASSSRTVFYGYTF
TRBJ1-2	TRBV5-1	few	TRBD1	TGCGCCAGCAGCCCCTCCGGGACAGGGAATGGCTACACCTTC	CASSPSGTGNGYTF
TRBJ1-5	TRBV4-1	NA	NA	TGCGCCAGCAGCCACTCTCCTCGCGAGAGGGGCAATCAGCCCCAGCATTTT	CASSHSPRERGNQPQHF
TRBJ2-5	TRBV7-2	NA	NA	TGTGCCAGCAGCTATCGCCGGGATGAAGAGACCCAGTACTTC	CASSYRRDEETQYF
TRBJ1-2	TRBV18	NA	NA	TGTGCCAGCTCACCATTCGCGTCGGACACCGATGGCTACACCTTC	CASSPFASDTDGYTF
TRBJ1-1	TRBV27	NA	NA	TGTGCCAGCAGCCAACAGGGCTCGAACACTGAAGCTTTCTTT	CASSQQGSNTEAFF
TRBJ2-1	TRBV4-3	NA	TRBD1	TGCGCCAGCAGCCAGACATACCGGGACAGGCAACCCAATGAGCAGTTCTTC	CASSQTYRDRQPNEQFF
TRBJ1-5	TRBV18	NA	TRBD1	TGTGCCAGCTCATCCCTTGGACAGGGCAATCAGCCCCAGCATTTT	CASSSLGQGNQPQHF
TRBJ2-1	TRBV7-8	NA	TRBD2	TGTGCCAGCAGCCCCGGACCTAGCGGGGTACTTGTTGAGCAGTTCTTC	CASSPGPSGVLVEQFF
TRBJ1-1	TRBV28	NA	NA	TGTGCCAGCAGTTTACTCTTGGTTATGAACACTGAAGCTTTCTTT	CASSLLLVMNTEAFF
TRBJ1-1	TRBV29-1	NA	TRBD1	TGCAGCGTTGAAAAACCCGGACAGGCGCAGGACACTGAAGCTTTCTTT	CSVEKPGQAQDTEAFF